This T cell receptor beta chain was identified during a study of low-dose radiotherapy and immunotherapy resistance in tumors. TRAV and TRBV primers primed cDNA for both TCRalpha and TCRbeta. TCRs underwent 15 to 20 PCR cycles of amplification with a constant-region primer and V-primer adapter. Via MiXCR, TCRdb re-called the reads, giving one row per CDR3 protein. The sample yields tens of thousands of distinct CDR3 sequences, 20% seen once. The time point here: after trial treatment. Treatment in this sample: LDRT plus nivolumab, ipilimumab, low-dose cyclophosphamide and aspirin (RACIN trial). Nivolumab, ipilimumab, aspirin, low-dose cyclophosphamide and low-dose radiotherapy were given to donors. This clonotype was recorded at least ten times. The germline gives CDR1 SGDLS, CDR2 YYNGEE. The V end lost 4 bases, the J end lost 0 bases, and 10 bases lay between the germline ends. The CDR3 runs to 14 residues.

The genes are TRBV9 and TRBJ1-1, with unresolved D. This TCR came from a female donor with ovarian cancer. The sample consisted of PBMCs, taken after low-dose radiotherapy plus immunotherapy. For the CDR3, the DNA is TGTGCCAGCAGCCGCTCTGGGGTGAACACTGAAGCTTTCTTT. Translated: CASSRSGVNTEAFF.